This T cell receptor (beta chain) was identified in a study of shared clonotypes between healthy human individuals. General study points: Rarefaction analysis demonstrated incomplete sorted-subset sequencing notwithstanding large depth.

Concerning this clone: Its matching antigen is unknown.

The CDR3 totals 15 residues. V was trimmed by 7 bases and J by 2 bases, leaving 17 bases between them. Germline V gene data show CDR1 as SGHDT and CDR2 as YYEEEE. CD8 cells classed as naive were CD45RO-negative and positively selected for CCR7, excluding terminally differentiated effector memory CD45RA+ cells. On sorted subsets, replicate PCRs used about 180 ng DNA, or about 33,000 T cell genomes. Produced via immunoSEQ multiplex PCR; TCRdb's table is partial and in-frame only. The table records roughly 2,000,000 clones, just under 95% of them present only once. This sequence originates from a man between 18 and 35 years old in good health. The sample was naive CD8+ T cells sorted from blood. V usage is TRBV5-6 and J usage is TRBJ2-3, with D tentatively TRBD1 or TRBD2 (5 bases each). The CDR3 nucleotides read TGTGCCAGCCGCCAAGAGTGGGGGATCACAGATACGCAGTATTTT. Translated, it gives CASRQEWGITDTQYF. The whole variable domain, filled in from reference TRBV5-6 and TRBJ2-3, reads DAGVTQSPTHLIKTRGQQVTLRCSPKSGHDTVSWYQQALGQGPQFIFQYYEEEERQRGNFPDRFSGHQFPNYSSELNVNALLLGDSALYLCASRQEWGITDTQYFGPGTRLTVL.